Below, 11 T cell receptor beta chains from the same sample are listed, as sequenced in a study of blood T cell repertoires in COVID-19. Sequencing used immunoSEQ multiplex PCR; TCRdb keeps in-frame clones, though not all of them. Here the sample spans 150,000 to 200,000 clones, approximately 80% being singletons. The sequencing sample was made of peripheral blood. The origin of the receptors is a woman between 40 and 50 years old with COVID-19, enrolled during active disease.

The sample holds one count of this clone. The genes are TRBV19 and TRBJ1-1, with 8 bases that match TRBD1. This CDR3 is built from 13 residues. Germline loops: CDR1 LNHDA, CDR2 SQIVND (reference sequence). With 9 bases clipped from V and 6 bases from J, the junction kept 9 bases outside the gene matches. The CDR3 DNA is TGTGCCAGCCAGGTAACAGGGGGTGCTGAAGCTTTCTTT. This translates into CASQVTGGAEAFF.

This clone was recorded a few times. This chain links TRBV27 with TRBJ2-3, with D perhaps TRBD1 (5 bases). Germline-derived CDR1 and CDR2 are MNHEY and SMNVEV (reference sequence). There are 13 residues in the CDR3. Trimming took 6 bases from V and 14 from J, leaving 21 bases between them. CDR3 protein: CASRPQGPRSWYF. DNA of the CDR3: TGTGCCAGCAGGCCCCAGGGCCCTCGAAGTTGGTATTTT.

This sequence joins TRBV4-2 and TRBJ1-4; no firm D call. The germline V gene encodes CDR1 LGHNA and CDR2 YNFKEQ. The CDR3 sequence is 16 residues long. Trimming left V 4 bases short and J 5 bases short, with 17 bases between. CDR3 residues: CASSRGSALYNEKLFF. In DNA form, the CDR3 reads TGTGCCAGCAGCCGAGGTTCTGCCCTCTACAATGAAAAACTGTTTTTT.

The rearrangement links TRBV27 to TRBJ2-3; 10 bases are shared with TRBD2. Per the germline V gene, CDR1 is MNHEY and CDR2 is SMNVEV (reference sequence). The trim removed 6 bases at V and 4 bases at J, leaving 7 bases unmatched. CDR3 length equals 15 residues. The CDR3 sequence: CASRQREGQADTQYF. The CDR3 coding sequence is TGTGCCAGCAGGCAGCGGGAGGGCCAGGCAGATACGCAGTATTTT.

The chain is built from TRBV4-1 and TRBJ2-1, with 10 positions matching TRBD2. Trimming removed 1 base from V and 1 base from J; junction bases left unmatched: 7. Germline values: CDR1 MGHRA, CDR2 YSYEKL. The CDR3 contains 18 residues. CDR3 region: CASSQALGAGGSYNEQFF. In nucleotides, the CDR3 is TGCGCCAGCAGCCAAGCTCTGGGAGCGGGGGGGTCCTACAATGAGCAGTTCTTC.

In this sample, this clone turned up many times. The DNA of the CDR3 is TGTGCCAGCAGCTCCTCTAGCATCCCTGAGCAGTTCTTC. Translating it yields CASSSSSIPEQFF. The chain has TRBV9 and TRBJ2-1; D is possibly TRBD2 (5 bases). CDR1 and CDR2 from the germline V gene are SGDLS and YYNGEE. CDR3 length: 13 amino acids. Trimming removed 4 bases from V and 9 bases from J, with 14 bases in between. The whole variable domain, filled in from reference TRBV9 and TRBJ2-1, reads DSGVTQTPKHLITATGQRVTLRCSPRSGDLSVYWYQQSLDQGLQFLIQYYNGEERAKGNILERFSAQQFPDLHSELNLSSLELGDSALYFCASSSSSIPEQFFGPGTRLTVL.

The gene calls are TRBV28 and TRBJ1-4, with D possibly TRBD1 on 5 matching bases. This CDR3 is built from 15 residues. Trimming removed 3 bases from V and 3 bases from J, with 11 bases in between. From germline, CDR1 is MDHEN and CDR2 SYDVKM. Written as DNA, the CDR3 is TGTGCCAGCAGTTTGCGACAGCTCGCTAATGAAAAACTGTTTTTT. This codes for CASSLRQLANEKLFF.

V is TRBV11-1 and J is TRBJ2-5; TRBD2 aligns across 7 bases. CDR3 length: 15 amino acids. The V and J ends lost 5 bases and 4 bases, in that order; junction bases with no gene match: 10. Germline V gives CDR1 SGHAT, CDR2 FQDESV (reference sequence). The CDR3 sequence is CASSPGGGVGETQYF. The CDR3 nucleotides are TGTGCCAGCAGCCCCGGGGGAGGGGTAGGAGAGACCCAGTACTTC.

CDR3 sequence (DNA): TGTGCCAGCAGCGTAGCGATGGGAGGGGATGAAAAACTGTTTTTT. This translates into CASSVAMGGDEKLFF. V usage is TRBV9 and J usage is TRBJ1-4, with D tentatively TRBD1 (5 bases). Trimming took off 0 bases at V and 6 bases at J, with 12 bases between the two ends. CDR3 length: 15 amino acids. The germline gives CDR1 SGDLS, CDR2 YYNGEE.

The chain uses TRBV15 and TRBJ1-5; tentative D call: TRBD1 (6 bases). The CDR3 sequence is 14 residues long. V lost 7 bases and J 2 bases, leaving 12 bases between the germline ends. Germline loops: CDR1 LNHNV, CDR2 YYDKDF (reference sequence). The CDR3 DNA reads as TGTGCCACCAACCCCGACAGGCGCAATCAGCCCCAGCATTTT. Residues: CATNPDRRNQPQHF.

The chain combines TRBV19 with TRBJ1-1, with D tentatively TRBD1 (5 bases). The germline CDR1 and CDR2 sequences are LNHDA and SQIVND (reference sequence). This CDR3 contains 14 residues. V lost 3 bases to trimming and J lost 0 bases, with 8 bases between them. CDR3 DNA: TGTGCCAGTAGTATCGGCAGGGTGAACACTGAAGCTTTCTTT. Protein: CASSIGRVNTEAFF.